This T cell receptor beta chain stems from a study of tumor-infiltrating lymphocytes in oesophageal squamous cell carcinoma. Remarks on this clonotype: A read error may produce the germline difference seen at one junction end.

TCRdb re-derived calls from the PCR reads in MiXCR, one entry per CDR3 protein. The profile shows more than 15,000 distinct CDR3 sequences, around 48% of them singletons. Sequenced input: normal esophageal tissue next to the tumor. The clonotype was recovered from a female donor with esophageal squamous cell carcinoma.

The CDR3 nucleotides are TGTGCCAGCAGTTCTAGCCCCCACGACTTC. Protein product: CASSSSPHDF. The chain recombines TRBV28 with TRBJ1-1; no clear D. Germline V CDR1 and CDR2: MDHEN, SYDVKM. CDR3 length equals 10 residues.